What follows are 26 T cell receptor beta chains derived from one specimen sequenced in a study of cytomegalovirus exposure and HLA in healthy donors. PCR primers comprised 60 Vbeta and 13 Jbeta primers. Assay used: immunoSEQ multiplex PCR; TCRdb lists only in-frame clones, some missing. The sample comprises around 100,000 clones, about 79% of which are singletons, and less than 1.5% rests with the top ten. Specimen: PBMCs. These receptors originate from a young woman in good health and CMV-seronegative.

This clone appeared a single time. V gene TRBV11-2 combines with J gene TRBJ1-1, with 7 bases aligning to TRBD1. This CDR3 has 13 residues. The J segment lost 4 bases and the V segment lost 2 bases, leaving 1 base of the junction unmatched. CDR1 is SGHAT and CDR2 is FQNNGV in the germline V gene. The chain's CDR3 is CASSLPGGTEAFF. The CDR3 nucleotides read TGTGCCAGCAGCTTACCAGGGGGCACTGAAGCTTTCTTT.

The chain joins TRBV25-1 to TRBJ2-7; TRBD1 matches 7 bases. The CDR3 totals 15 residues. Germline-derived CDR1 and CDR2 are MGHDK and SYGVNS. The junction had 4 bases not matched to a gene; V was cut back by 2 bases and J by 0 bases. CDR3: CASSEGQVSSYEQYF. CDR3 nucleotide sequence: TGTGCCAGCAGTGAAGGACAGGTTAGCTCCTACGAGCAGTACTTC.

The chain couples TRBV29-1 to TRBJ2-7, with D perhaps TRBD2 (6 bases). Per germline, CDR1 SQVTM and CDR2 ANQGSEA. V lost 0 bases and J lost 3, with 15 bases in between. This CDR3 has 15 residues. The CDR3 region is CSVEEEVGRVYEQYF. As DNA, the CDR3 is TGCAGCGTTGAAGAGGAGGTCGGGAGAGTCTACGAGCAGTACTTC.

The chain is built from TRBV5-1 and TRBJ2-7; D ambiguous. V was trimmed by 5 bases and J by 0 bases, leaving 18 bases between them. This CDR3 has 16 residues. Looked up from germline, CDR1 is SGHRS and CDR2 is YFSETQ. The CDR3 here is CASSPFPFSISYEQYF. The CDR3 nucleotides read TGCGCCAGCAGTCCCTTCCCATTTTCTATCTCCTACGAGCAGTACTTC.

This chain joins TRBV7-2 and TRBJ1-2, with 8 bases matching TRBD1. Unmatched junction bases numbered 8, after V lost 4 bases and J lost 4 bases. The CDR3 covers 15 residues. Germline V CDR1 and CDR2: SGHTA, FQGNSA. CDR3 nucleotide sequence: TGTGCCAGCAGCTCCAGACAGGGGTTTAGCTATGGCTACACCTTC. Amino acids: CASSSRQGFSYGYTF.

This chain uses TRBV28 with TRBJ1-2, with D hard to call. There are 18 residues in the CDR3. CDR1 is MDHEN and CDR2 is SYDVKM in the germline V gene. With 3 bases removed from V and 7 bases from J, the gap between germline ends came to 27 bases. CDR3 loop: CASSFLHPMAPRGFGYTF. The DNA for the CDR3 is TGTGCCAGCAGTTTCCTCCATCCTATGGCCCCCCGGGGTTTTGGCTACACCTTC.

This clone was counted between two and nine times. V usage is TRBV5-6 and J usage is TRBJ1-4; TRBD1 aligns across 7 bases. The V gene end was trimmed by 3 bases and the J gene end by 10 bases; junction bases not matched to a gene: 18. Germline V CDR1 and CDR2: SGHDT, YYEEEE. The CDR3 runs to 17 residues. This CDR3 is CASSSIRFGRDSTKLFF. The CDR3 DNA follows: TGTGCCAGCAGCTCGATTAGGTTCGGCAGGGACAGTACAAAACTGTTTTTT. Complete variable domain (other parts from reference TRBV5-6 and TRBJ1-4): DAGVTQSPTHLIKTRGQQVTLRCSPKSGHDTVSWYQQALGQGPQFIFQYYEEEERQRGNFPDRFSGHQFPNYSSELNVNALLLGDSALYLCASSSIRFGRDSTKLFFGSGTQLSVL.

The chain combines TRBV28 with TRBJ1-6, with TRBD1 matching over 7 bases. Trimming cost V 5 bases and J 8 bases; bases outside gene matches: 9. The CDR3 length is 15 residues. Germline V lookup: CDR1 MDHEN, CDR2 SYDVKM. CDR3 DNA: TGTGCCAGCAGTCCCCCCGACAGGGAGTATTCACCCCTCCACTTT. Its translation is CASSPPDREYSPLHF.

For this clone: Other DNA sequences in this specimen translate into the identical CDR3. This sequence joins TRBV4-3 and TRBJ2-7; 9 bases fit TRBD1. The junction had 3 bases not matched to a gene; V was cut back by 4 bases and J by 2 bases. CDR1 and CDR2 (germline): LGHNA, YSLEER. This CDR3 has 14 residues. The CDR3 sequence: CASSPDRGPYEQYF. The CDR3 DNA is TGCGCCAGCAGCCCGGACAGGGGACCCTACGAGCAGTACTTC.

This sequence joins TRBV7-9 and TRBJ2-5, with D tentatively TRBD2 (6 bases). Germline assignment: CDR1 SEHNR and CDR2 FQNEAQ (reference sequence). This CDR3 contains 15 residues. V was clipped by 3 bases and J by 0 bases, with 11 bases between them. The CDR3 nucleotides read TGTGCCAGCAGCTTTGGAGGGTCGTACCAAGAGACCCAGTACTTC. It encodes CASSFGGSYQETQYF.

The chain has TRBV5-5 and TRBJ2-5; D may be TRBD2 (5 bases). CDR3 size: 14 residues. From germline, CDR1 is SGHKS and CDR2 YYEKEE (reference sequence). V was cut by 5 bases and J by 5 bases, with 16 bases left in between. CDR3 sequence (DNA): TGTGCCAGCAGGTACCCGGGGTATGGGGAGACCCAGTACTTC. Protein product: CASRYPGYGETQYF.

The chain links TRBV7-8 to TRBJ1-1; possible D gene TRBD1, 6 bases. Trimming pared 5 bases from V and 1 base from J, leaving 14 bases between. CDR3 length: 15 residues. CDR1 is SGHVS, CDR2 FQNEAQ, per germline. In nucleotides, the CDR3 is TGTGCCAGCAGCCCGAGGGTCAGGGGGAACACTGAAGCTTTCTTT. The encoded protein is CASSPRVRGNTEAFF.

DNA of the CDR3: TGTGCCACCAGGAAAGGGACTAGCCTCTACCACTCCTACAATGAGCAGTTCTTC. Its protein is CATRKGTSLYHSYNEQFF. This rearrangement joins TRBV15 to TRBJ2-1, with TRBD2 matching 9 bases. In germline, CDR1 is LNHNV, CDR2 YYDKDF (reference sequence). V gave up 6 bases and J gave up 0 bases; unmatched junction bases: 12. This CDR3 has 18 residues.

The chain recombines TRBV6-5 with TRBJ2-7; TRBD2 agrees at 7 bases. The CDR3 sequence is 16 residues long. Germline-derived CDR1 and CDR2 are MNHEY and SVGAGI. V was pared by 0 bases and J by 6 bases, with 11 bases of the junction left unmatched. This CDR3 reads CASSYSSGLWEGEQYF. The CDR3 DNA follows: TGTGCCAGCAGTTACTCGTCCGGTCTTTGGGAGGGCGAGCAGTACTTC.

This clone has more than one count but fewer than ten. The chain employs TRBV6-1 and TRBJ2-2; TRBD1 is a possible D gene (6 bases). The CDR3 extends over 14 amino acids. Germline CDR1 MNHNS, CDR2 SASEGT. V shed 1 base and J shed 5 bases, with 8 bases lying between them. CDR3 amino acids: CASSEGQETGELFF. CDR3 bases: TGTGCCAGCAGTGAAGGACAGGAGACCGGGGAGCTGTTTTTT.

CDR3 sequence: CATSRGDTHEFYSNQPQHF. CDR3 nucleotide sequence: TGTGCCACCAGCAGAGGAGACACGCACGAGTTTTATAGCAATCAGCCCCAGCATTTT. J is TRBJ1-5 and V is TRBV15; no clear D. With 1 base removed from V and 0 bases from J, the gap between germline ends came to 19 bases. The CDR3 runs 19 residues. The germline V gene encodes CDR1 LNHNV and CDR2 YYDKDF (reference sequence).

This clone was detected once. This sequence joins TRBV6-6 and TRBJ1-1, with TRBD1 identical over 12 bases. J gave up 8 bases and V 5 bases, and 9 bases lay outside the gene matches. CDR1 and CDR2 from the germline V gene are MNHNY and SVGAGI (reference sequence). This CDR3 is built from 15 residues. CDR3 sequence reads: CASSTSGTGGGEAFF. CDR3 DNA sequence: TGTGCCAGCAGTACGTCCGGGACAGGGGGCGGGGAAGCTTTCTTT.

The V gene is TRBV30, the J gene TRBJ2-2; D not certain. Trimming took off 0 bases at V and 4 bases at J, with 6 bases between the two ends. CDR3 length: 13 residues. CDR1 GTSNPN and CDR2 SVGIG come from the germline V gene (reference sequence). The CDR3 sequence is CAWSVLSTGELFF. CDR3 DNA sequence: TGTGCCTGGAGTGTCTTATCCACCGGGGAGCTGTTTTTT.

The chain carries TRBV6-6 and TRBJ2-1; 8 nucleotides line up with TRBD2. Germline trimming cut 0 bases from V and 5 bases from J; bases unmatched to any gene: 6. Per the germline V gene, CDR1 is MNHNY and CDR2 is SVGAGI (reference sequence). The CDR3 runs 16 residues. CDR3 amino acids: CASSYSIAGYHNEQFF. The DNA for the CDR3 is TGTGCCAGCAGTTACTCGATAGCGGGGTACCACAATGAGCAGTTCTTC.

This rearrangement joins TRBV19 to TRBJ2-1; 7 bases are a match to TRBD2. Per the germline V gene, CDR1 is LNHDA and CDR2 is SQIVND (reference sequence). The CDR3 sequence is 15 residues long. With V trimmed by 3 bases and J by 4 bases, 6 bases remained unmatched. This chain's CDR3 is CASSILSGVYNEQFF. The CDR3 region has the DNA TGTGCCAGTAGTATTCTAAGCGGGGTTTACAATGAGCAGTTCTTC.

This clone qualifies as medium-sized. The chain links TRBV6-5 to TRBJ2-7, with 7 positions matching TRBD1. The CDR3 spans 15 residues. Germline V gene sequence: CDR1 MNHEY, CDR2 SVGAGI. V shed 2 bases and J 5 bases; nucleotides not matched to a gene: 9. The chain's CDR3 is CASSYGTGQVDEQYF. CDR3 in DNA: TGTGCCAGCAGTTACGGGACCGGACAGGTCGACGAGCAGTACTTC.

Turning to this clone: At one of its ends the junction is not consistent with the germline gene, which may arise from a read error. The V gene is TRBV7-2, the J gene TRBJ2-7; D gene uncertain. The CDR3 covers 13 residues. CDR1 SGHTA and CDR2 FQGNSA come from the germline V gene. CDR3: CASSSRLSYGQYF. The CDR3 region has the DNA TGTGCCAGCAGCTCCCGATTAAGCTACGGGCAGTACTTC.

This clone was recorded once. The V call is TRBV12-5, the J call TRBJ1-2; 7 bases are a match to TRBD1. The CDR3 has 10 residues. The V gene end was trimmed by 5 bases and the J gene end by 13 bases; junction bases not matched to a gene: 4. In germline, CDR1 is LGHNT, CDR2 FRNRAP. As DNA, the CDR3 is TGTGCTAGTGGTCCGACAGGGCCCACCTTC. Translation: CASGPTGPTF.

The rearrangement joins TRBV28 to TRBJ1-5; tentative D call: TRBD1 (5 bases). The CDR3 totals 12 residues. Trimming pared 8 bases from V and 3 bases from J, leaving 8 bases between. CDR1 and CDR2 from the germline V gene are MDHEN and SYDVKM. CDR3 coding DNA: TGTGCCAGCGGAGGGGTCAATCAGCCCCAGCATTTT. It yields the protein CASGGVNQPQHF.

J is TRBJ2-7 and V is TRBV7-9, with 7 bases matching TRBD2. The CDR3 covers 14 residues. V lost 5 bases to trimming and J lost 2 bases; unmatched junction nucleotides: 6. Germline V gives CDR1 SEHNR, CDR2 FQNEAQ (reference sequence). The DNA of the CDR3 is TGTGCCAGCAGCACGGGGACTACCACCTACGAGCAGTACTTC. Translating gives CASSTGTTTYEQYF.

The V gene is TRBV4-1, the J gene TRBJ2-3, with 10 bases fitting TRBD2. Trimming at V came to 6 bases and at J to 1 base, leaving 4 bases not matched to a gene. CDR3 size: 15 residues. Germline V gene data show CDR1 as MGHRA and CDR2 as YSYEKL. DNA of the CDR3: TGCGCCAGCAGTTCCACTAGCGGGGGCACAGATACGCAGTATTTT. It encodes CASSSTSGGTDTQYF.